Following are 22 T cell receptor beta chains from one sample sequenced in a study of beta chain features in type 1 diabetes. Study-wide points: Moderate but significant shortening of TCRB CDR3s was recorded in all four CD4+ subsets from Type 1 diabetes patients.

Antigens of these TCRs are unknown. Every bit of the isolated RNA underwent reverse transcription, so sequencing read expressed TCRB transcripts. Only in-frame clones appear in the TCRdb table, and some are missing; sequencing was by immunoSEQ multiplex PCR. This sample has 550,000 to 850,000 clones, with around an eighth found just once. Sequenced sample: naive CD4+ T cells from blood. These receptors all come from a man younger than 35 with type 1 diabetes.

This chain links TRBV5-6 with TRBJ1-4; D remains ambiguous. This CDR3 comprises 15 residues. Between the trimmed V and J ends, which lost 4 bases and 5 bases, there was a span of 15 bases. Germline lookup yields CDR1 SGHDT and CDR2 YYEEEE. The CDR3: CASSRRTGSNEKLFF. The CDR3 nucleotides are TGTGCCAGCAGCCGTCGGACGGGGAGCAATGAAAAACTGTTTTTT.

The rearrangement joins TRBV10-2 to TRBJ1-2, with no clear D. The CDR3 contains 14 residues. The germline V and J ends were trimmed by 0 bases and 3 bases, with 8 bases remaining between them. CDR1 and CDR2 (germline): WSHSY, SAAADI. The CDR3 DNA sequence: TGCGCCAGCAGTGAGTCGCTCCAGGACTATGGCTACACCTTC. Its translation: CASSESLQDYGYTF.

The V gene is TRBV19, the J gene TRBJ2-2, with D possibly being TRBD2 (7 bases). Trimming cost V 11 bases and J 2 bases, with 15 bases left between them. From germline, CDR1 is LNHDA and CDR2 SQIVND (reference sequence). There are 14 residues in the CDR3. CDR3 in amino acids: CASRGGPNTGELFF. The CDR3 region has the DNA TGTGCCTCCCGCGGGGGCCCTAACACCGGGGAGCTGTTTTTT.

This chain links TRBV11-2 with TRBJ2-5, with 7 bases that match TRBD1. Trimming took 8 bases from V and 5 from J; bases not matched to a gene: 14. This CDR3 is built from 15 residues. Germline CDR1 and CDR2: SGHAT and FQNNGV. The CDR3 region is CASSLGSGGYETQYF. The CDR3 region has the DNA TGTGCCAGCTCCCTCGGGTCAGGGGGATACGAGACCCAGTACTTC.

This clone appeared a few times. The CDR3 region has the DNA TGTGCCTGGAGCGAAAAACCCCCGCGTGGAGAGACCCAGTACTTC. It encodes CAWSEKPPRGETQYF. V usage is TRBV30 and J usage is TRBJ2-5; D is unclear. V gave up 3 bases and J gave up 4 bases, with 18 bases separating them. The CDR3 has 15 amino acids. Germline values: CDR1 GTSNPN, CDR2 SVGIG (reference sequence).

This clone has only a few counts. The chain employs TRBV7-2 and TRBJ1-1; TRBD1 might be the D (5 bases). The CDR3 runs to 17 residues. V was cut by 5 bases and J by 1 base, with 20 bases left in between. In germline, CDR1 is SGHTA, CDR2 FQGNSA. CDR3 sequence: CASSPGGVTSGNTEAFF. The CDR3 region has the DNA TGTGCCAGCAGCCCGGGAGGGGTGACCTCTGGGAACACTGAAGCTTTCTTT.

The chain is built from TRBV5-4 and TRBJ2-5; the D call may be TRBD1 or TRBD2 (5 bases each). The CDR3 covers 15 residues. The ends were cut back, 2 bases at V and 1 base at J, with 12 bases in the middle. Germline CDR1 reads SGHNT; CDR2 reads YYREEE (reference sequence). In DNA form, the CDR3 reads TGTGCCAGCAGCTTCTCCCCAGGGAGCCAAGAGACCCAGTACTTC. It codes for CASSFSPGSQETQYF. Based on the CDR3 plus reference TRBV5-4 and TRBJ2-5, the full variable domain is ETGVTQSPTHLIKTRGQQVTLRCSSQSGHNTVSWYQQALGQGPQFIFQYYREEENGRGNFPPRFSGLQFPNYSSELNVNALELDDSALYLCASSFSPGSQETQYFGPGTRLLVL.

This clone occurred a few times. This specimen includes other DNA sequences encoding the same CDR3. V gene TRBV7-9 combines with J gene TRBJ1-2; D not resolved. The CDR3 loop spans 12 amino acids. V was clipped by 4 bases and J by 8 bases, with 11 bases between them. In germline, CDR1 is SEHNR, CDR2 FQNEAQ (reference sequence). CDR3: CASSSPRAGYTF. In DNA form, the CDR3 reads TGTGCCAGCAGCTCCCCGAGAGCGGGCTACACCTTC. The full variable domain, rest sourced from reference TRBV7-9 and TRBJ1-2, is DTGVSQNPRHKITKRGQNVTFRCDPISEHNRLYWYRQTLGQGPEFLTYFQNEAQLEKSRLLSDRFSAERPKGSFSTLEIQRTEQGDSAMYLCASSSPRAGYTFGSGTRLTVV.

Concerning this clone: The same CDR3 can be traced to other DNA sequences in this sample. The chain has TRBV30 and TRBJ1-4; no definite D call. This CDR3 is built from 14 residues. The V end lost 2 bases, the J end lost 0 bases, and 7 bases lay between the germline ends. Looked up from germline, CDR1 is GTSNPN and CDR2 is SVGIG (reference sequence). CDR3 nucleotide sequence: TGTGCCTGGAGTCCCCAGGCAACTAATGAAAAACTGTTTTTT. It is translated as CAWSPQATNEKLFF.

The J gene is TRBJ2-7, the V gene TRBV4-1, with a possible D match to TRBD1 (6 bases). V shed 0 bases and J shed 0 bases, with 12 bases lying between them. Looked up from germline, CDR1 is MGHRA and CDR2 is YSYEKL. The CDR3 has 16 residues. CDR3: CASSQDSEGDSYEQYF. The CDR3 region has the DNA TGCGCCAGCAGCCAAGATAGTGAGGGGGACTCCTACGAGCAGTACTTC.

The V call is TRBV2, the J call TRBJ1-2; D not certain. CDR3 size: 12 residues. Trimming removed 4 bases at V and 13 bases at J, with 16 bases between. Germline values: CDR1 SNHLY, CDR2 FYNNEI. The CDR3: CASSGGPLPLTF. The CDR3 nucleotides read TGTGCCAGCAGTGGCGGGCCTCTGCCGCTCACCTTC. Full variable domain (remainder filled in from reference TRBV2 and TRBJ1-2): EPEVTQTPSHQVTQMGQEVILRCVPISNHLYFYWYRQILGQKVEFLVSFYNNEISEKSEIFDDQFSVERPDGSNFTLKIRSTKLEDSAMYFCASSGGPLPLTFGSGTRLTVV.

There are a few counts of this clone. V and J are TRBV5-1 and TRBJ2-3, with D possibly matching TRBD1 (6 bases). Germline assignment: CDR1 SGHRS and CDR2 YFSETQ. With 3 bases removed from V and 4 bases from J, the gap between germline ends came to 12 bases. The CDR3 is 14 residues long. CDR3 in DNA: TGCGCCAGCAGCTCCGGACAGCGCGCAGATACGCAGTATTTT. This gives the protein CASSSGQRADTQYF.

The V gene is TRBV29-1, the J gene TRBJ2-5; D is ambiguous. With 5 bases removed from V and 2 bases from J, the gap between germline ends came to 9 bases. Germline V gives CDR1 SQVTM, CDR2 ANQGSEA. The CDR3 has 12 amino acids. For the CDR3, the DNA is TGCAGCGTTAGGAACCATCAAGAGACCCAGTACTTC. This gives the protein CSVRNHQETQYF.

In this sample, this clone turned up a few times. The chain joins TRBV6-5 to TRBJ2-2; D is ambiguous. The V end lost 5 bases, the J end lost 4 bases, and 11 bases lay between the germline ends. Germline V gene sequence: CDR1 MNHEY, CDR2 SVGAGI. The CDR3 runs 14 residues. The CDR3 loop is CASSLNRITGELFF. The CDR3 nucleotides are TGTGCCAGCAGTCTAAACAGAATCACCGGGGAGCTGTTTTTT.

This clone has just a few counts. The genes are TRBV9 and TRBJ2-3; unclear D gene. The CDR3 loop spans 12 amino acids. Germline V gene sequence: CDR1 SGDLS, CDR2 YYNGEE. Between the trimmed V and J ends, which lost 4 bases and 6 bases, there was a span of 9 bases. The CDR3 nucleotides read TGTGCCAGCAGCCAACACGCGGATACGCAGTATTTT. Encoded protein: CASSQHADTQYF.

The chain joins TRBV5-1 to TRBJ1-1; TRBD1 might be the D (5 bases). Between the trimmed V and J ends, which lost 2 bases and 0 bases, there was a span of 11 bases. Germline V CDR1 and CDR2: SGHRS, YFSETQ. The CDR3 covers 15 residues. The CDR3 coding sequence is TGCGCCAGCAGCTTCGCCACAGGCATGAACACTGAAGCTTTCTTT. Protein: CASSFATGMNTEAFF.

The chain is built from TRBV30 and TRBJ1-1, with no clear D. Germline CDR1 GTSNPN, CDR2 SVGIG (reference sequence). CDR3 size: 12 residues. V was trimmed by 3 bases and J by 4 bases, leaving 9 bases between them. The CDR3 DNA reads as TGTGCCTGGAGAGGTGGCCTCACTGAAGCTTTCTTT. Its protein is CAWRGGLTEAFF.

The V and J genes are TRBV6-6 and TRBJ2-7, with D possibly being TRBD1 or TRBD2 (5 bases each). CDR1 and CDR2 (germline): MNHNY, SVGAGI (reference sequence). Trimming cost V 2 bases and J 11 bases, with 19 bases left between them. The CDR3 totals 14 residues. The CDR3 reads CASSYTTQRRGEYF. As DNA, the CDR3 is TGTGCCAGCAGTTACACTACCCAACGGAGAGGGGAGTACTTC.

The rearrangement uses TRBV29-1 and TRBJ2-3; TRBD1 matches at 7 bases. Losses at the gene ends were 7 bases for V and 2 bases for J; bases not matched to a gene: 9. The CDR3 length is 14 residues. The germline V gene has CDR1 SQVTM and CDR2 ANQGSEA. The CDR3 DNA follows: TGCAGCGCCATGCCTGGGACAGCCACAGATACGCAGTATTTT. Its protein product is CSAMPGTATDTQYF.

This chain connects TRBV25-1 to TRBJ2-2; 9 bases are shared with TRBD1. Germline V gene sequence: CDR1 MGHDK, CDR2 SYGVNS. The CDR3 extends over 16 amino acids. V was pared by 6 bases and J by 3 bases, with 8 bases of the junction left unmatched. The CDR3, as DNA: TGTGCCAGCAGCTTACCCGGGACAGGGTACACCGGGGAGCTGTTTTTT. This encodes CASSLPGTGYTGELFF.

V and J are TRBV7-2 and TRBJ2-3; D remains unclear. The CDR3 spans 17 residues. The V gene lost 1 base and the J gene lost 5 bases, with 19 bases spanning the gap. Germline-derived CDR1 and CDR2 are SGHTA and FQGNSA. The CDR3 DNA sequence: TGTGCCAGCAGCTTAGTTGCACGCAGGTTTCGTATAGATACGCAGTATTTT. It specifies CASSLVARRFRIDTQYF. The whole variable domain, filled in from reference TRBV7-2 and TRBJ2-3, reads GAGVSQSPSNKVTEKGKDVELRCDPISGHTALYWYRQSLGQGLEFLIYFQGNSAPDKSGLPSDRFSAERTGGSVSTLTIQRTQQEDSAVYLCASSLVARRFRIDTQYFGPGTRLTVL.

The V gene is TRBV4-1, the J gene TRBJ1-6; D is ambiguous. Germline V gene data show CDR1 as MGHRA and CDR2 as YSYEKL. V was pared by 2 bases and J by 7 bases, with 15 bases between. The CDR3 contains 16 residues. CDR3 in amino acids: CASSQNFLDVNSPLHF. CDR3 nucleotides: TGCGCCAGCAGCCAAAATTTTCTTGACGTAAATTCACCCCTCCACTTT.